This T cell receptor beta chain originates from a study of glioma-infiltrating T cells after dendritic cell vaccination. Study information: Dendritic cell vaccine was injected intradermally three times, biweekly.

Amplification used 60 V beta primers and 13 J beta primers. Only in-frame clones appear in the TCRdb table, and some are missing; sequencing was by immunoSEQ multiplex PCR. The sample contains 3,000 to 4,000 clones, roughly 92% of which appear only once. V was shortened by 2 bases and J by 4 bases, with 16 bases between the two germline ends. CDR3 length equals 16 residues. Germline V gene sequence: CDR1 SNHLY, CDR2 FYNNEI. This clonotype was sampled from a human donor with glioblastoma. This specimen consisted of blood, obtained before dendritic cell vaccination. The V and J genes are TRBV2 and TRBJ2-3; no definite D call. CDR3 amino acids: CASSEFIGPGADTQYF. In nucleotides, the CDR3 is TGTGCCAGCAGTGAATTTATTGGGCCCGGCGCAGATACGCAGTATTTT.